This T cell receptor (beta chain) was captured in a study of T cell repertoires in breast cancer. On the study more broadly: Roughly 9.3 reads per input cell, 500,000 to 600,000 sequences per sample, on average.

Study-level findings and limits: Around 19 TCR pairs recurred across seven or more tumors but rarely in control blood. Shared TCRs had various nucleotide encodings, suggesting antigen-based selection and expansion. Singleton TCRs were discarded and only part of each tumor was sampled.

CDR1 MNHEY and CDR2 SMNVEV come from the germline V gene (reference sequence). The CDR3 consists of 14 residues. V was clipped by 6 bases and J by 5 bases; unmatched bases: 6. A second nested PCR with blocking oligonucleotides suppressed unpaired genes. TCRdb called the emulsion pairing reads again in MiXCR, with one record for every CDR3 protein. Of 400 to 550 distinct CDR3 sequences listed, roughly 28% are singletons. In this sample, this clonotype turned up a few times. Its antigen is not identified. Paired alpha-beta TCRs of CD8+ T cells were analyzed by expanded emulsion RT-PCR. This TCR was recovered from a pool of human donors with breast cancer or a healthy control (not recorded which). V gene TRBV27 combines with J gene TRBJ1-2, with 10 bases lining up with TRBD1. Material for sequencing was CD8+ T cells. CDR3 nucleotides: TGTGCCAGCAGGCCGACAGGGGGCAATTATGGCTACACCTTC. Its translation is CASRPTGGNYGYTF.